The entry below describes one T cell receptor (beta chain). The CDR3 covers 15 residues. Germline CDR1 is MNHEY and CDR2 is SVGAGI. Trimming left V 5 bases short and J 0 bases short, with 13 bases between. The data were obtained in a study of Graves' ophthalmopathy and Graves' hyperthyroidism. Researchers took RNA transcripts and amplified TCR beta CDR3 regions from them. An opening RT-PCR round employed HTBI primers and preceded a second-round multiplex PCR. TCRdb analysed the multiplex PCR reads with MiXCR anew, one entry per CDR3 protein. The sample comprises some 750,000 distinct CDR3 sequences, 40% of which are singletons, and less than 55% rests with the top ten.

The chain combines TRBV6-5 with TRBJ1-1; D is uncertain. This clonotype originated in an adult man with Graves' ophthalmopathy. The sample comprised peripheral blood. CDR3 nucleotides: TGTGCCAGCAGTAGCATACAGATCATGAACACTGAAGCTTTCTTT. Protein sequence: CASSSIQIMNTEAFF.